This T cell receptor beta chain derives from a study of blood T cell repertoires in COVID-19. On the study more broadly: The samples span acute and convalescent COVID-19 from the United States, Italy and Spain. PBMCs, B-cell-depleted T cells, or T cells provided the cDNA or gDNA that made up the material.

The CDR3 contains 15 residues. CDR1 and CDR2 from the germline V gene are SNHLY and FYNNEI. The V and J ends lost 6 bases and 3 bases respectively, with 15 bases between them. In the study's own analysis: Using reference gene primer amplification, nucleated cell counts were estimated. Clones were sequenced by immunoSEQ multiplex PCR, and TCRdb holds only the in-frame ones, with some missing. Clonal size and the V and J genes are those of that table, whereas D and trimming came from the DNA. Of just under 55,000 clones in the sample, over 80% were seen once. This receptor was identified in a woman in her sixties with acute or convalescent COVID-19. The rearrangement joins TRBV2 to TRBJ1-5; perhaps TRBD1 as D (6 bases). The sample consisted of peripheral blood. The CDR3 DNA is TGTGCCAGCAGGGGAGGGGGGCAAGTCAATCAGCCCCAGCATTTT. Encoded protein: CASRGGGQVNQPQHF.